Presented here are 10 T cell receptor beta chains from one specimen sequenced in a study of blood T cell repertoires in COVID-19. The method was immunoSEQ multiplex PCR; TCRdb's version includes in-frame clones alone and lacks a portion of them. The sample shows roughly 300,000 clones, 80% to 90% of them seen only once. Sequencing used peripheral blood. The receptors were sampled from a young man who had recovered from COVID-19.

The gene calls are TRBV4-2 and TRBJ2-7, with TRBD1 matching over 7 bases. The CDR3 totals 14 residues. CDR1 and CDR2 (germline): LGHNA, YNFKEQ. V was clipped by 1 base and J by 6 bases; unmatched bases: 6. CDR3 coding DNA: TGTGCCAGCAGCCAAGCAGACAGGGACGGCGAGCAGTACTTC. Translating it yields CASSQADRDGEQYF.

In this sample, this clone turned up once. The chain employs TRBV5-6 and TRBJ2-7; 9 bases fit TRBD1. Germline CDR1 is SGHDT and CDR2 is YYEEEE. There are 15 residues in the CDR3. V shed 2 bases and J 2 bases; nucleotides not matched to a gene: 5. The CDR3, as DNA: TGTGCCAGCAGCTTACAGGGGGCGGGCACCTACGAGCAGTACTTC. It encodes CASSLQGAGTYEQYF.

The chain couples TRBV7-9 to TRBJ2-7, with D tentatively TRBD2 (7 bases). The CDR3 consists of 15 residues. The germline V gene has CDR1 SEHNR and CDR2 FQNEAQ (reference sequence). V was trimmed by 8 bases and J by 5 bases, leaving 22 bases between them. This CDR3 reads CASASGGTFFDEQYF. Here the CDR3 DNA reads TGTGCCAGCGCTTCCGGGGGGACATTTTTCGACGAGCAGTACTTC.

CDR3 loop: CASSFPQGGRGPRELFF. In nucleotides, the CDR3 is TGTGCCAGCAGCTTCCCCCAAGGTGGCAGGGGTCCCCGGGAGCTGTTTTTT. V and J are TRBV7-4 and TRBJ2-2; TRBD1 is a possible D gene (6 bases). Germline V CDR1 and CDR2: SGHVT, SQSDAQ. V dropped 3 bases and J dropped 9 bases, with 23 bases sitting between them. The CDR3 is made up of 17 amino acids.

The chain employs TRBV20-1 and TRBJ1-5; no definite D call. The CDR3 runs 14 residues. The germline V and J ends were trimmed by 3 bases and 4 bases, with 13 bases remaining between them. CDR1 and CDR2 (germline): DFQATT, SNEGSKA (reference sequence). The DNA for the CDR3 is TGCAGTGCTAGTGAGGACTCAATAAATCAGCCCCAGCATTTT. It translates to CSASEDSINQPQHF.

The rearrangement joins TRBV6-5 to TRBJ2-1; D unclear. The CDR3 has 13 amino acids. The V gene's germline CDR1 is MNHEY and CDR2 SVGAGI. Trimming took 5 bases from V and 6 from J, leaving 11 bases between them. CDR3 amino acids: CASSPDQRNEQFF. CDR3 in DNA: TGTGCCAGCAGTCCCGACCAGCGCAATGAGCAGTTCTTC.

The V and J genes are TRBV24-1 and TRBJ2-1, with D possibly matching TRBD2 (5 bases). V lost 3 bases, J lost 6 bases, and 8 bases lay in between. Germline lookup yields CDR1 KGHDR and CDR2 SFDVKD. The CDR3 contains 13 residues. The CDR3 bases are TGTGCCACCAGTGATGGAGGAATCAATGAGCAGTTCTTC. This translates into CATSDGGINEQFF.

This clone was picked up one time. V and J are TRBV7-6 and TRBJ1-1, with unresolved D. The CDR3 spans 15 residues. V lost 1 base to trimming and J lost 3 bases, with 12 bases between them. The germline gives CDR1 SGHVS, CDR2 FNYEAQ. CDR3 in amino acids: CASSLGVGLDTEAFF. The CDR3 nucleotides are TGTGCCAGCAGCTTAGGGGTGGGCCTGGACACTGAAGCTTTCTTT. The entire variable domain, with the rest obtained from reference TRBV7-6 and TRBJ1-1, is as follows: GAGVSQSPRYKVTKRGQDVALRCDPISGHVSLYWYRQALGQGPEFLTYFNYEAQQDKSGLPNDRFSAERPEGSISTLTIQRTEQRDSAMYRCASSLGVGLDTEAFFGQGTRLTVV.

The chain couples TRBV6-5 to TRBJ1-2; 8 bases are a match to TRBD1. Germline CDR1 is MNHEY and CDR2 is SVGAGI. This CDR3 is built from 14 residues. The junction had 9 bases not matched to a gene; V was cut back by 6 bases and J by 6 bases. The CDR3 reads CASRPDRAEDGYTF. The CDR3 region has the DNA TGTGCCAGCAGACCGGACAGGGCTGAGGATGGCTACACCTTC.

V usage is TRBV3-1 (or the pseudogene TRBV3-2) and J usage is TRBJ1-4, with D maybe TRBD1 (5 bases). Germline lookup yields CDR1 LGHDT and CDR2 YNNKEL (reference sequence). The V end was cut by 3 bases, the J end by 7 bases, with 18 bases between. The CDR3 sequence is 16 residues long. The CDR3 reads CASSQRLGRGTEKLFF. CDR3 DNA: TGTGCCAGCAGCCAGCGTTTGGGGCGGGGGACTGAAAAACTGTTTTTT.